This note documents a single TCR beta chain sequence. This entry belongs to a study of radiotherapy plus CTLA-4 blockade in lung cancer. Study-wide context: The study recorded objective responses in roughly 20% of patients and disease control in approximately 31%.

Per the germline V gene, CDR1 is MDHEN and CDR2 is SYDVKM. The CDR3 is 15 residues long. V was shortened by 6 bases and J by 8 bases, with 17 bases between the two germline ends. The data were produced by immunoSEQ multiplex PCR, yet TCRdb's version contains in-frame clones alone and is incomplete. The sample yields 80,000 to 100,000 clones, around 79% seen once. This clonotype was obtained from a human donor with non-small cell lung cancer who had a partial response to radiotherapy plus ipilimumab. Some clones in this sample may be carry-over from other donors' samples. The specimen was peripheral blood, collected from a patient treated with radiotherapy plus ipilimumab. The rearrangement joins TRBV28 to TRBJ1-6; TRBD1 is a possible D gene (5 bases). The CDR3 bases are TGTGCCAGCAGAAAGACAGCTTTCATGGATTCACCCCTCCACTTT. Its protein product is CASRKTAFMDSPLHF.